The source of this T cell receptor (beta chain) is a study of beta chain features in type 1 diabetes. Notes on this clone: The target antigen is unknown.

Reverse transcription of all isolated RNA meant that expressed TCRB transcripts were sequenced. Using immunoSEQ multiplex PCR, the repertoire was profiled, and TCRdb retains in-frame clones only, with some absent. Of 500,000 to 800,000 clones listed, about an eighth were seen once; the top ten hold approximately 0.11%. Losses at the gene ends were 7 bases for V and 5 bases for J; bases not matched to a gene: 12. Germline V gene sequence: CDR1 SGDLS, CDR2 YYNGEE. The CDR3 sequence is 15 residues long. Study conclusions and caveats: Any HLA type influence on TCRB rearrangement was left unresolved here. The study found moderately but significantly shorter TCRB CDR3s in all four CD4+ subsets of Type 1 diabetes patients.

This TCR was recovered from a man aged 25-45 years with type 1 diabetes. What was sequenced was naive CD4+ T cells from blood. This chain connects TRBV9 to TRBJ2-3, with 8 nucleotides matching TRBD2. CDR3 sequence reads: CASGGREGRQDTQYF. In DNA form, the CDR3 reads TGTGCCAGCGGAGGCCGGGAGGGCCGACAAGATACGCAGTATTTT.